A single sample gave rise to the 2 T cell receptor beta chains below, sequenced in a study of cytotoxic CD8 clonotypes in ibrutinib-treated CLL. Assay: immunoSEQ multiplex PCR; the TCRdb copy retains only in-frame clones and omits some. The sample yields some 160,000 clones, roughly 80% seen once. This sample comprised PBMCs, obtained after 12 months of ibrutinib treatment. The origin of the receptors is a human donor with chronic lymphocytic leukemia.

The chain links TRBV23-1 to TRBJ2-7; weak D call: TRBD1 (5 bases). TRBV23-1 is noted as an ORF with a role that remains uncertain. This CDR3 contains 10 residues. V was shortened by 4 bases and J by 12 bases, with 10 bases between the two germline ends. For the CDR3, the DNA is TGCGCCAGCAGTCGCAGGGCCCGGTACTTC. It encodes CASSRRARYF.

CDR3 in DNA: TGTGCCAGCAGCTTTGACAGGGTGGTCACCGGGGAGCTGTTTTTT. Protein: CASSFDRVVTGELFF. This chain links TRBV7-9 with TRBJ2-2; TRBD1 aligns across 7 bases. Trimming at V came to 3 bases and at J to 4 bases, leaving 5 bases not matched to a gene. CDR1 and CDR2 (germline): SEHNR, FQNEAQ (reference sequence). The CDR3 spans 15 residues.